Listed below are T cell receptor beta chains from one sample, sequenced in a study of T cells in Graves' hyperthyroidism and ophthalmopathy. TCRdb ran MiXCR on the multiplex PCR reads and lists one entry per CDR3 protein. The repertoire consists of about 270,000 distinct CDR3 sequences, with over 20% occurring once and the leading ten covering around 64%. Sequencing was carried out using blood. The source of these receptors is a man aged 30 to 45 with Graves' ophthalmopathy. CDR3s include the opening cysteine and the closing phenylalanine or tryptophan. A D gene is named only where the DNA matches it firmly. The size field is filled for only some rows; it gives once, few, many or a size class.

d_call cdr3_length j_call clone_size v_call cdr3_aa cdr3_nt
TRBD1 17 TRBJ1-3 few TRBV12-5 CASGKARTGLSGNTIYF TGTGCTAGTGGTAAGGCCCGGACAGGCCTCTCTGGAAACACCATATATTTT
TRBD1 14 TRBJ2-5 few TRBV14 CASSQNRGQETQYF TGTGCCAGCAGCCAAAACAGGGGGCAAGAGACCCAGTACTTC
. 14 TRBJ1-1 many TRBV11-2 CASSSLGGRDKAFF TGTGCCAGCAGCTCCCTGGGTGGGCGAGATAAAGCTTTCTTT
. 13 TRBJ2-3 . TRBV19 CASRSLSTDTQYF TGTGCCAGTAGAAGCCTTAGCACAGATACGCAGTATTTT
. 15 TRBJ1-2 . TRBV7-8 CASSPGPRVNYGYTF TGTGCCAGCAGCCCGGGACCCAGGGTCAACTATGGCTACACCTTC
. 14 TRBJ1-1 . TRBV12-5 CASGPQGWNTEAFF TGTGCTAGTGGTCCACAAGGGTGGAACACTGAAGCTTTCTTT
. 13 TRBJ2-7 . TRBV6-1 CASSRGTLYEQYF TGTGCCAGCAGTCGCGGGACCCTGTACGAGCAGTACTTC
. 16 TRBJ2-6 . TRBV9 CASSVSFRTGANVLTF TGTGCCAGCAGCGTTTCCTTCAGGACTGGGGCCAACGTCCTGACTTTC
TRBD2 16 TRBJ2-3 . TRBV29-1 CSVGSSGRVVTDTQYF TGCAGCGTTGGATCTAGCGGGAGAGTTGTCACAGATACGCAGTATTTT
TRBD2 16 TRBJ2-1 . TRBV9 CASSAAPGLAGGEQFF TGTGCCAGCAGCGCAGCGCCGGGACTAGCGGGAGGGGAGCAGTTCTTC
TRBD1 14 TRBJ2-7 few TRBV2 CATASGTGSYEQYF TGTGCCACCGCTTCCGGGACAGGGTCCTACGAGCAGTACTTC
TRBD2 14 TRBJ2-1 . TRBV7-2 CASSLTSGSYEQFF TGTGCCAGCAGCCTCACTAGCGGGAGTTATGAGCAGTTCTTC
. 15 TRBJ1-6 few TRBV27 CASSYGLSENSPLHF TGTGCCAGCAGTTACGGCCTATCGGAAAATTCACCCCTCCACTTT
TRBD2 19 TRBJ2-1 . TRBV9 CASSVGGLAGGYSYNEQFF TGTGCCAGCAGCGTAGGGGGACTAGCGGGAGGTTACTCCTACAATGAGCAGTTCTTC
. 17 TRBJ2-1 few TRBV27 CASSFGGSGETVAEQFF TGTGCCAGCAGTTTCGGAGGGTCCGGTGAGACAGTGGCTGAGCAGTTCTTC